The 14 T cell receptor beta chains below all came from one sample that was sequenced in a study of T cell repertoires in cytomegalovirus infection. TCRdb reprocessed the reads with MiXCR, giving one entry per CDR3 protein. This table holds about 490,000 distinct CDR3 sequences, roughly 29% found once. The sequenced material came from PBMCs. Every receptor here comes from a human donor in good health (CMV status not recorded). Some clones in this sample may be carry-over from other donors' samples.

This clonotype has a count of ten or more. This rearrangement joins TRBV7-2 to TRBJ2-7; D gene ambiguous. The CDR3 loop spans 13 amino acids. V was trimmed by 4 bases and J by 4 bases, leaving 11 bases between them. In germline, CDR1 is SGHTA, CDR2 FQGNSA. The chain's CDR3 is CASSSHMGYEQYV. CDR3 bases: TGTGCCAGCAGCTCTCATATGGGTTACGAGCAGTACGTC.

This clonotype has a handful of counts. The chain is built from TRBV18 and TRBJ2-7; 11 bases are a match to TRBD1. Germline lookup yields CDR1 KGHSH and CDR2 LQKENI. J lost 9 bases, V lost 3 bases, and 10 bases had no gene match. This CDR3 contains 15 residues. In DNA form, the CDR3 reads TGTGCCAGCTCACCTGCGGGACAGGGGGTTCTGTGGCAGTACGTC. Amino acids: CASSPAGQGVLWQYV.

The J gene is TRBJ1-1, the V gene TRBV7-9; D remains ambiguous. The CDR3 consists of 11 residues. Germline V gene lookup returns CDR1 SEHNR and CDR2 FQNEAQ (reference sequence). V gave up 5 bases and J gave up 8 bases, with 9 bases separating them. The CDR3 spells CASSVGIEAFF. The CDR3 bases are TGTGCCAGCAGCGTTGGGATAGAAGCTTTCTTT.

The gene calls are TRBV7-3 and TRBJ2-2; D gene uncertain. This CDR3 comprises 15 residues. The germline V gene encodes CDR1 SGHTA and CDR2 FQGTGA. The germline V and J ends were trimmed by 5 bases and 2 bases, with 12 bases remaining between them. CDR3 loop: CASSPEWGNTGELFF. The CDR3, as DNA: TGTGCCAGCAGCCCCGAGTGGGGAAACACCGGGGAGCTGTTTTTT.

V usage is TRBV7-2 and J usage is TRBJ2-5; 7 positions agree with TRBD2. CDR1 is SGHTA and CDR2 is FQGNSA in the germline V gene. CDR3 length: 15 amino acids. With 5 bases clipped from V and 7 bases from J, the junction kept 13 bases outside the gene matches. The CDR3 DNA follows: TGTGCCAGCAGCCCATCGGGACTAACCAGGGTGACCCAGTACTTC. This encodes CASSPSGLTRVTQYF.

This clonotype has just a few counts. The V gene is TRBV28, the J gene TRBJ2-1; 10 nucleotides line up with TRBD2. Trimming removed 2 bases from V and 6 bases from J; junction bases left unmatched: 10. This CDR3 has 17 amino acids. Germline-derived CDR1 and CDR2 are MDHEN and SYDVKM. CDR3 sequence reads: CASSLGTLAGVSNEQFF. In DNA, the CDR3 is TGTGCCAGCAGTTTAGGTACCCTAGCGGGAGTATCCAATGAGCAGTTCTTC.

This clonotype showed up many times. The V gene is TRBV7-2, the J gene TRBJ1-5; perhaps TRBD1 as D (6 bases). This CDR3 comprises 16 residues. V was cut by 5 bases and J by 1 base, with 15 bases left in between. Germline CDR1 SGHTA, CDR2 FQGNSA. CDR3 protein: CASSPHRVGSNQPQHF. The CDR3 DNA is TGTGCCAGCAGCCCGCACAGGGTTGGGAGCAATCAGCCCCAGCATTTT.

The chain has TRBV20-1 and TRBJ1-5; no reliable D call. The V end lost 5 bases, the J end lost 0 bases, and 8 bases lay between the germline ends. This CDR3 has 13 amino acids. Germline V lookup: CDR1 DFQATT, CDR2 SNEGSKA (reference sequence). The CDR3, as DNA: TGCAGTGCTGGCAGTCTTAGCAATCAGCCCCAGCATTTT. This codes for CSAGSLSNQPQHF.

This clonotype has a count of ten or more. The rearrangement joins TRBV11-3 to TRBJ2-7; perhaps TRBD2 as D (5 bases). V lost 5 bases to trimming and J lost 0 bases, with 11 bases between them. CDR3 size: 14 residues. Germline V gene sequence: CDR1 SGHNT, CDR2 YENEEA. Here the CDR3 reads CASSPGGSSYEQYV. The CDR3 DNA follows: TGTGCCAGCAGCCCCGGTGGGAGCTCCTACGAGCAGTACGTC.

This clonotype was observed a handful of times. The CDR3 loop is CASSLEASPDTQYF. For the CDR3, the DNA is TGTGCCAGCAGTTTAGAGGCTAGTCCAGATACGCAGTATTTT. This chain uses TRBV12-3 or TRBV12-4 with TRBJ2-3, with D uncertain. The CDR3 has 14 residues. The V gene lost 1 base and the J gene lost 4 bases, with 9 bases spanning the gap.

This rearrangement joins TRBV7-9 to TRBJ2-1; no firm D call. V lost 5 bases and J 10 bases, leaving 12 bases between the germline ends. This CDR3 region has 12 residues. Germline values: CDR1 SEHNR, CDR2 FQNEAQ (reference sequence). CDR3 in DNA: TGTGCCAGCAGCCGACCGCGTCCCGAGCAGTTCTTC. This codes for CASSRPRPEQFF.

This sequence joins TRBV7-8 and TRBJ2-1; possible D gene TRBD2, 7 bases. Trimming left V 1 base short and J 5 bases short, with 18 bases between. The CDR3 extends over 17 amino acids. The V gene's germline CDR1 is SGHVS and CDR2 FQNEAQ. The chain's CDR3 is CASSLGQGRGHHNEQFF. The CDR3 region has the DNA TGTGCCAGCAGCTTAGGCCAGGGGAGGGGACACCACAATGAGCAGTTCTTC.

This clonotype appeared a few times. The chain is built from TRBV10-2 and TRBJ2-7, with D perhaps being TRBD1 or TRBD2 (6 bases each). Germline lookup yields CDR1 WSHSY and CDR2 SAAADI. V was trimmed by 7 bases and J by 2 bases, leaving 9 bases between them. The CDR3 has 12 amino acids. The CDR3 spells CASMGGPYEQYV. The DNA for the CDR3 is TGCGCCAGCATGGGGGGCCCCTACGAGCAGTACGTC.

The sample holds many counts of this clonotype. This rearrangement joins TRBV7-6 to TRBJ2-5; D not resolved. The CDR3 is made up of 14 amino acids. V was pared by 1 base and J by 4 bases, with 10 bases between. Germline CDR1 is SGHVS and CDR2 is FNYEAQ. This CDR3 reads CASSLDVLRETQYF. CDR3 coding DNA: TGTGCCAGCAGCTTAGATGTTCTACGAGAGACCCAGTACTTC. Complete variable domain (other parts from reference TRBV7-6 and TRBJ2-5): GAGVSQSPRYKVTKRGQDVALRCDPISGHVSLYWYRQALGQGPEFLTYFNYEAQQDKSGLPNDRFSAERPEGSISTLTIQRTEQRDSAMYRCASSLDVLRETQYFGPGTRLLVL.